The sequence of this TCR beta chain was determined in a study of CD8+CD57+ T cells in acquired aplastic anemia. Study-wide points: No significant difference in CD8+ Simpson's diversity was found between patients and controls.

Patients chosen for sequencing had CD8+CD57+ cells that had expanded, as shown by flow cytometry. The patients all had a severe acquired aplastic anemia diagnosis. As for this clonotype: Its antigen is still unknown. The junction does not match germline at one end; this may be a read error.

CDR3 size: 14 residues. The germline V gene has CDR1 DFQATT and CDR2 SNEGSKA (reference sequence). For CDR3 and TCR beta VDJ profiling, genomic DNA was the template used. TCRdb ran MiXCR on the reads and lists one entry per CDR3 protein. Here the sample spans around 250,000 distinct CDR3 sequences, 82% being singletons. The chain employs TRBV20-1 and TRBJ1-1, with D perhaps matching TRBD1 (5 bases). Input material: sorted CD4+, CD8+, or CD8+CD57+ T cells (not recorded which) from PBMCs. This clonotype originated in a human donor with aplastic anemia. DNA of the CDR3: TGCAGTGCTGGCCCGGGACGGTCGAACTCTGAAGCTTTCTTT. Residues: CSAGPGRSNSEAFF.